The 18 T cell receptor beta chains given below trace back to one sample, sequenced in a study of shared clonotypes between healthy human individuals. TCRdb's table, derived via immunoSEQ multiplex PCR, lists solely in-frame clones and lacks some. The sample includes around 1,100,000 clones, about 72% of them seen just once. Sample: memory CD4+ T cells from PBMCs. Subset in this sample: CD45RA-negative fraction. These receptors were collected from a man in his late teens or twenties in good health. Some clones in this sample may be carry-over from other donors' samples.

As concerns this clone: This clone may be a read error of a much larger clone one base away. Other DNA variants within this sample encode the same CDR3. The chain joins TRBV6-6 to TRBJ1-2; D may be TRBD1 (5 bases). This CDR3 is built from 13 residues. Trimming stripped 0 bases from V and 8 bases from J, with 10 bases between. Germline V gene data show CDR1 as MNHNY and CDR2 as SVGAGI (reference sequence). CDR3 amino acids: CASSYSGGEGYTF. The CDR3 region has the DNA TGTGCCAGCAGTTACTCTGGGGGGGAGGGCTACACCTTC.

The chain has TRBV7-2 and TRBJ1-1; 9 nucleotides agree with TRBD1. The CDR3 loop spans 15 amino acids. Germline CDR1 is SGHTA and CDR2 is FQGNSA. Unmatched junction bases numbered 5, after V lost 5 bases and J lost 1 base. The CDR3 nucleotides are TGTGCCAGCAGCGATCCGGGACAGGGGAACACTGAAGCTTTCTTT. This translates into CASSDPGQGNTEAFF.

This clone has ten or more counts. The genes are TRBV5-1 and TRBJ1-5; 7 bases line up with TRBD1. CDR1 and CDR2 from the germline V gene are SGHRS and YFSETQ. V dropped 0 bases and J dropped 4; count of bases not matched to a gene: 13. The CDR3 length is 18 residues. The DNA of the CDR3 is TGCGCCAGCAGCTTGGATAAGGGGACAGCGGACCCAAATCAGCCCCAGCATTTT. This translates into CASSLDKGTADPNQPQHF. Using reference TRBV5-1 and TRBJ1-5 for the parts outside the CDR3, the full variable domain is KAGVTQTPRYLIKTRGQQVTLSCSPISGHRSVSWYQQTPGQGLQFLFEYFSETQRNKGNFPGRFSGRQFSNSRSEMNVSTLELGDSALYLCASSLDKGTADPNQPQHFGDGTRLSIL.

The chain carries TRBV19 and TRBJ2-2, with D uncertain. This CDR3 has 14 residues. V was pared by 9 bases and J by 2 bases, with 13 bases between. Germline V lookup: CDR1 LNHDA, CDR2 SQIVND (reference sequence). DNA of the CDR3: TGTGCCAGCCGCGACCTAACTAACACCGGGGAGCTGTTTTTT. It is translated as CASRDLTNTGELFF. The full variable domain, completed using reference TRBV19 and TRBJ2-2, is DGGITQSPKYLFRKEGQNVTLSCEQNLNHDAMYWYRQDPGQGLRLIYYSQIVNDFQKGDIAEGYSVSREKKESFPLTVTSAQKNPTAFYLCASRDLTNTGELFFGEGSRLTVL.

The gene calls are TRBV11-2 and TRBJ2-1; D is ambiguous. The CDR3 length is 13 residues. Per the germline V gene, CDR1 is SGHAT and CDR2 is FQNNGV. Trimming pared 1 base from V and 7 bases from J, leaving 8 bases between. CDR3 sequence: CASSLVSKNEQFF. CDR3 sequence (DNA): TGTGCCAGCAGCTTAGTATCTAAGAATGAGCAGTTCTTC.

The chain uses TRBV5-1 and TRBJ2-1, with 15 bases lining up with TRBD2. V lost 0 bases and J lost 4; bases outside the gene matches: 5. Germline V gene sequence: CDR1 SGHRS, CDR2 YFSETQ. The CDR3 runs to 18 residues. The CDR3, as DNA: TGCGCCAGCAGCTTGGCCAGGACTAGCGGGAGGGTTTACAATGAGCAGTTCTTC. Protein sequence: CASSLARTSGRVYNEQFF.

This sequence joins TRBV7-9 and TRBJ2-3; no definite D call. The CDR3 sequence is 15 residues long. Trimming removed 1 base from V and 3 bases from J, with 11 bases in between. The germline CDR1 and CDR2 sequences are SEHNR and FQNEAQ (reference sequence). The CDR3: CASSLVVLETDTQYF. In DNA, the CDR3 is TGTGCCAGCAGCTTAGTGGTATTAGAAACAGATACGCAGTATTTT.

The chain combines TRBV7-3 with TRBJ1-1; D ambiguous. This CDR3 has 14 amino acids. Per the germline V gene, CDR1 is SGHTA and CDR2 is FQGTGA. V was clipped by 4 bases and J by 2 bases, with 11 bases between them. The CDR3 reads CASSSQASNTEAFF. CDR3 DNA sequence: TGTGCCAGCAGCTCCCAGGCTTCCAACACTGAAGCTTTCTTT.

This sequence joins TRBV18 and TRBJ1-1; possible D gene TRBD1, 6 bases. The CDR3 is 13 amino acids. The germline CDR1 and CDR2 sequences are KGHSH and LQKENI. V lost 4 bases, J lost 5 bases, and 11 bases lay in between. CDR3 protein: CASSLGGRTEAFF. The CDR3 DNA follows: TGTGCCAGCTCACTAGGGGGGCGGACTGAAGCTTTCTTT.

V is TRBV19 and J is TRBJ1-2; 11 bases line up with TRBD1. Germline V gene sequence: CDR1 LNHDA, CDR2 SQIVND (reference sequence). The CDR3 length is 21 residues. V lost 4 bases, J lost 0 bases, and 19 bases stayed unmatched. The CDR3 reads CASSTRPGQGDGYPANYGYTF. The CDR3 DNA reads TGTGCCAGTAGTACAAGACCGGGACAGGGGGATGGGTATCCCGCTAACTATGGCTACACCTTC.

The chain combines TRBV11-2 with TRBJ2-1; D is unresolved. V was trimmed by 0 bases and J by 4 bases, leaving 10 bases between them. Germline lookup yields CDR1 SGHAT and CDR2 FQNNGV. There are 15 residues in the CDR3. The CDR3 region is CASSLDGPSYNEQFF. DNA of the CDR3: TGTGCCAGCAGCTTAGATGGCCCCTCGTACAATGAGCAGTTCTTC.

This sequence joins TRBV4-1 and TRBJ2-7; perhaps TRBD2 as D (6 bases). CDR3 length equals 19 residues. Germline CDR1 MGHRA, CDR2 YSYEKL. V shed 6 bases and J shed 2 bases, with 29 bases lying between them. CDR3 bases: TGCGCCAGCAGTCGAAGTCACCGGGGATCGGCTAGCGAAACCTACGAGCAGTACTTC. Its translation: CASSRSHRGSASETYEQYF.

The chain has TRBV30 and TRBJ2-7, with 14 bases fitting TRBD2. V trimming: 5 bases; J trimming: 4 bases; junction bases outside the gene matches: 7. Germline lookup yields CDR1 GTSNPN and CDR2 SVGIG (reference sequence). CDR3 length equals 15 residues. CDR3 in amino acids: CAWAGGLAGVYEQYF. The CDR3 nucleotides read TGTGCCTGGGCGGGGGGACTAGCGGGAGTTTACGAGCAGTACTTC.

This clone was found once. A read error is possible here, since a much larger clone lies one base away. The sample holds other DNA sequences that translate to the same CDR3. The chain employs TRBV7-7 and TRBJ2-2, with D uncertain. The CDR3 contains 12 residues. Germline V gives CDR1 SSHAT, CDR2 FNYEAQ (reference sequence). V was cut by 1 base and J by 6 bases, with 3 bases left in between. CDR3 sequence: CASSLESGELFF. DNA for the CDR3: TGTGCCAGCAGCTTAGAATCCGGGGAGCTGTTTTTT.

V is TRBV11-2 and J is TRBJ2-7; 7 nucleotides line up with TRBD2. Trimming removed 1 base from V and 3 bases from J; junction bases left unmatched: 9. The CDR3 length is 16 residues. CDR1 and CDR2 from the germline V gene are SGHAT and FQNNGV. This chain's CDR3 is CASSLVATSSVYEQYF. The CDR3 DNA reads as TGTGCCAGCAGCTTAGTTGCGACTAGCTCCGTCTACGAGCAGTACTTC.

Ten or more counts support this clone. This chain uses TRBV5-1 with TRBJ1-1; D is perhaps TRBD1 (6 bases). Per germline, CDR1 SGHRS and CDR2 YFSETQ. The CDR3 totals 14 residues. The V end was cut by 3 bases, the J end by 3 bases, with 12 bases between. CDR3 sequence reads: CASSSQGGHTEAFF. In nucleotides, the CDR3 is TGCGCCAGCAGCTCACAGGGAGGGCACACTGAAGCTTTCTTT.

With respect to this clone: At the DNA level, this CDR3 is encoded by other sequences in the same sample as well. In nucleotides, the CDR3 is TGTGCCAGCAGTTTGCCAGGGGTCTATGGCTACACCTTC. Translation gives CASSLPGVYGYTF. The chain couples TRBV28 to TRBJ1-2; D might be TRBD1 (6 bases). The CDR3 length is 13 residues. CDR1 is MDHEN and CDR2 is SYDVKM in the germline V gene. V dropped 3 bases and J dropped 4 bases, with 9 bases sitting between them.

This chain links TRBV28 with TRBJ1-1, with D unresolved. Germline CDR1 reads MDHEN; CDR2 reads SYDVKM. CDR3 length: 12 residues. The V end lost 6 bases, the J end lost 5 bases, and 10 bases lay between the germline ends. Written as DNA, the CDR3 is TGTGCCAGCAGCAAGACGGAAACTGAAGCTTTCTTT. It codes for CASSKTETEAFF.